This T cell receptor beta chain was captured by sequencing in a study of T cell changes during pregnancy in multiple sclerosis (dated by TCRdb to the late 2010s). Regarding the study in general: The study looked at changes in the T cell repertoire across pregnancy in women with multiple sclerosis.

Receptor libraries were prepared by the immunoSEQ multiplex PCR assay. TCRdb carries this immuneACCESS record with in-frame sequences only. Its versions omit some clonotypes, under half of them owing to an unresolved V gene in the studies checked, with the rest unexplained. The sample profile shows 50,000 to 70,000 clones; roughly 89% of them were found once. Jointly, the top ten make up roughly 1.4% of the sample. Remarks on this clone: There is no known antigen for this receptor. There are no base qualities to consult, and no much larger clone falls within one base.

The CDR3 numbers 15 residues from cysteine through phenylalanine. Just the 45-base CDR3 DNA is kept, in frame starting at base 1. V was cut back by 4 bases and J by 0 bases, leaving a gap of 10 bases between them. CDR1 SGHRS and CDR2 YFSETQ are derived from the germline V gene. This sample comprised peripheral blood, obtained in the second trimester of pregnancy. The chain uses TRBV5-1 and TRBJ2-2; 7 matching bases give a weak D call of TRBD1. This receptor was identified in a female donor with multiple sclerosis, enrolled in a pregnancy study. CDR3 protein: CASSRGTANTGELFF. The nucleotides read TGCGCCAGCAGCCGCGGGACAGCGAACACCGGGGAGCTGTTTTTT.